This is a list of T cell receptor beta chains from one sample in a study of shared clonotypes between healthy human individuals. Some clones are missing from TCRdb's copy, which holds only in-frame ones; the method was immunoSEQ multiplex PCR. Of approximately 720,000 clones in the sample, more than 70% were seen once. Sequenced input: memory CD4+ T cells sorted from blood. The receptors were gathered from a woman in her 30s in good health. Each CDR3 is given with its conserved first and last residue. A D gene is named only where the DNA matches it firmly. The size of a clone is reported for some rows only, either as once, few or many, or as a class for expanded clones.

>TRBJ2-1|.|TRBD2|TRBV29-1
CSVELGREYENEQFF
TGCAGCGTTGAGCTCGGGCGGGAGTATGAGAATGAGCAGTTCTTC
>TRBJ2-7|.|.|TRBV29-1
CSVEGLGLEQYF
TGCAGCGTTGAGGGACTGGGACTCGAGCAGTACTTC
>TRBJ2-3|few|TRBD2|TRBV7-3
CASSFRTSGGDTQYF
TGTGCCAGCAGCTTTAGGACTAGCGGGGGAGATACGCAGTATTTT
>TRBJ2-3|.|TRBD2|TRBV7-9
CASSLAWGGGTDTQYF
TGTGCCAGCAGCTTAGCATGGGGAGGGGGCACAGATACGCAGTATTTT
>TRBJ1-3|.|.|TRBV11-2
CASSLVGVQNTIYF
TGTGCCAGCAGCTTAGTAGGGGTACAAAACACCATATATTTT
>TRBJ1-1|.|TRBD1|TRBV29-1
CSVEDGQVGEAFF
TGCAGCGTTGAAGACGGACAGGTTGGTGAAGCTTTCTTT
>TRBJ2-1|many|.|TRBV29-1
CSVYVPGKDEQFF
TGCAGCGTTTATGTTCCGGGAAAGGATGAGCAGTTCTTC
>TRBJ1-4|.|.|TRBV28
CASSLDGGDEKLFF
TGTGCCAGCAGTTTAGACGGGGGGGATGAAAAACTGTTTTTT
>TRBJ1-3|few|.|TRBV7-9
CASSRLGQRGNTIYF
TGTGCCAGCAGCCGCCTCGGCCAACGGGGAAACACCATATATTTT
>TRBJ1-1|.|.|TRBV28
CASSFWGRVDTEAFF
TGTGCCAGCAGTTTTTGGGGCAGGGTGGACACTGAAGCTTTCTTT
>TRBJ2-1|.|.|TRBV5-1
CASSLTQLTYNEQFF
TGCGCCAGCAGCTTGACACAGCTGACTTACAATGAGCAGTTCTTC
>TRBJ1-1|few|.|TRBV6-5
CASSRVGMNTEAFF
TGTGCCAGCAGCCGGGTTGGGATGAACACTGAAGCTTTCTTT
>TRBJ2-3|.|TRBD2|TRBV19
CASSIAAGDTDTQYF
TGTGCCAGTAGTATAGCGGCGGGGGACACAGATACGCAGTATTTT
>TRBJ1-2|.|.|TRBV5-6
CASSLGGYGYTF
TGTGCCAGCAGCCTGGGGGGATATGGCTACACCTTC
>TRBJ2-7|.|TRBD1|TRBV10-1
CASSEAQGYEQYF
TGCGCCAGCAGTGAAGCACAGGGGTACGAGCAGTACTTC
>TRBJ2-7|many|TRBD2|TRBV2
CASSEGLAGASEQYF
TGTGCCAGCAGTGAAGGTCTAGCGGGAGCCTCCGAGCAGTACTTC
>TRBJ2-5|few|TRBD2|TRBV2
CASSEASGLGTQYF
TGTGCCAGCAGTGAGGCTAGCGGGCTAGGGACCCAGTACTTC
>TRBJ2-7|once|TRBD2|TRBV6-5
CASSSGTSKLREQYF
TGTGCCAGCAGCTCCGGGACTAGTAAACTGCGGGAGCAGTACTTC
>TRBJ2-7|once|TRBD1|TRBV10-2
CASSGTGHEQYF
TGCGCCAGCAGCGGGACAGGGCACGAGCAGTACTTC
>TRBJ1-1|.|.|TRBV2
CASSVGQNTEAFF
TGTGCCAGCAGTGTGGGCCAGAACACTGAAGCTTTCTTT
>TRBJ2-1|.|.|TRBV15
CATSRVDRAGRNEQFF
TGTGCCACCAGCAGAGTGGATCGGGCCGGAAGGAATGAGCAGTTCTTC
>TRBJ1-6|.|.|TRBV2
CASRLDNSPLHF
TGTGCCAGCAGATTGGATAATTCACCCCTCCACTTT
>TRBJ2-1|.|TRBD2|TRBV5-4
CASSLNQGTSSYNEQFF
TGTGCCAGCAGCCTGAACCAGGGGACTAGCTCCTACAATGAGCAGTTCTTC
>TRBJ2-3|.|.|TRBV7-9
CASSLTSVRTDTQYF
TGTGCCAGCAGCTTAACTTCAGTTCGCACAGATACGCAGTATTTT
>TRBJ1-2|.|.|TRBV28
CASSLGAGNNYGYTF
TGTGCCAGCAGCCTGGGGGCAGGGAATAACTATGGCTACACCTTC
>TRBJ2-7|.|TRBD1|TRBV7-7
CASSQGQGDSYEQYF
TGTGCCAGCAGCCAGGGACAGGGCGACTCCTACGAGCAGTACTTC
>TRBJ2-5|.|TRBD1|TRBV19
CASSRTGAQETQYF
TGTGCCAGTAGCCGGACAGGAGCACAAGAGACCCAGTACTTC
>TRBJ1-6|once|TRBD1|TRBV6-5
CASSRQGNNSPLHF
TGTGCCAGCAGTAGACAGGGGAACAATTCACCCCTCCACTTT
>TRBJ2-7|once|.|TRBV29-1
CSVKQGEAYEQYF
TGCAGCGTCAAACAGGGTGAGGCCTACGAGCAGTACTTC
>TRBJ1-2|.|.|TRBV7-9
CASSPPGHLYGYTF
TGTGCCAGCAGCCCGCCGGGACACCTCTATGGCTACACCTTC
>TRBJ1-1|.|.|TRBV19
CASSIGRALVNTEAFF
TGTGCCAGTAGTATTGGCCGTGCACTCGTGAACACTGAAGCTTTCTTT
>TRBJ2-3|.|.|TRBV5-4
CASTLGSGRVIGTQYF
TGTGCCAGCACTCTGGGGTCTGGCAGGGTAATAGGTACGCAGTATTTT
>TRBJ2-5|.|.|TRBV30
CAWSAGGPAETQYF
TGTGCCTGGAGTGCCGGGGGGCCAGCAGAGACCCAGTACTTC
>TRBJ1-1|.|TRBD1|TRBV28
CASSDHPGQGARTEAFF
TGTGCCAGCAGTGACCATCCGGGACAGGGGGCCAGGACTGAAGCTTTCTTT
>TRBJ2-3|many|.|TRBV7-2
CASSLGGTTGNTQYF
TGTGCCAGCAGCTTAGGGGGGACCACAGGCAATACGCAGTATTTT
>TRBJ1-4|.|TRBD1|TRBV28
CASSPTTGGNEKLFF
TGTGCCAGCAGTCCGACGACAGGGGGAAATGAAAAACTGTTTTTT
>TRBJ2-4|.|.|TRBV18
CASSPRDVAKNIQYF
TGTGCCAGCTCACCTCGGGACGTAGCCAAAAACATTCAGTACTTC
>TRBJ2-2|few|TRBD2|TRBV7-9
CASSPLGLAGGPGTGELFF
TGTGCCAGCAGCCCTCTCGGACTAGCGGGAGGGCCAGGCACCGGGGAGCTGTTTTTT
>TRBJ2-6|.|TRBD2|TRBV5-1
CASSLLGVGSGSTGANVLTF
TGCGCCAGCAGCTTGCTTGGGGTGGGTAGCGGGTCGACTGGGGCCAACGTCCTGACTTTC